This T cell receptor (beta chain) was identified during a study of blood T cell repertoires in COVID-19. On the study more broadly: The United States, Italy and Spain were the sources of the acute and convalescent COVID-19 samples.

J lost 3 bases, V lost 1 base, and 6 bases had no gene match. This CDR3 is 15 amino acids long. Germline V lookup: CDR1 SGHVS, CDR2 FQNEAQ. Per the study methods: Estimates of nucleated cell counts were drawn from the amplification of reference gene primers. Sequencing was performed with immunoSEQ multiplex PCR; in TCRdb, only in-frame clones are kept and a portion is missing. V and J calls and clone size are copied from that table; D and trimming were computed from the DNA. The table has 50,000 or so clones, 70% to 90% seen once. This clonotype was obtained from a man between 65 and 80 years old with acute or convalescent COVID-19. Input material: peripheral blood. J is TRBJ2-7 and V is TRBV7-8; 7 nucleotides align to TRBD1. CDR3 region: CASSLVGTDIYEQYF. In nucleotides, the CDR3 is TGTGCCAGCAGCTTAGTTGGGACAGACATCTACGAGCAGTACTTC.